Below are 26 T cell receptor beta chains sequenced from a single sample in a study of OX40 agonist ivuxolimab in advanced cancers. Only in-frame clones appear in the TCRdb table, and some are missing; sequencing was by immunoSEQ multiplex PCR. The table has 21,000 or so clones, 75% to 80% seen once. The input for sequencing was CD4+ or CD8+ T cells sorted from blood, taken in a trial of the OX40 agonist ivuxolimab. The receptor source for this set is an adult with an advanced solid tumor such as melanoma, head and neck, liver or kidney cancer.

The V and J genes are TRBV7-2 and TRBJ1-6; D is undetermined. CDR1 and CDR2 from the germline V gene are SGHTA and FQGNSA. The CDR3 has 15 residues. V was trimmed by 1 base and J by 7 bases, leaving 11 bases between them. The CDR3 region is CASSLDKGRNSPLHF. The CDR3 DNA reads TGTGCCAGCAGCTTAGATAAGGGAAGGAATTCACCCCTCCACTTT.

The table lists this clone with a few counts. The gene calls are TRBV6-5 and TRBJ2-5, with TRBD1 identical over 7 bases. This CDR3 has 15 residues. The germline gives CDR1 MNHEY, CDR2 SVGAGI. The V gene end was trimmed by 6 bases and the J gene end by 3 bases; junction bases not matched to a gene: 10. CDR3 sequence: CASSGTGVPKETQYF. As DNA, the CDR3 is TGTGCCAGCAGCGGTACAGGGGTCCCGAAAGAGACCCAGTACTTC.

CDR3 bases: TGTGCCTGGAATGACAGGCGGAACACCGGGGAGCTGTTTTTT. Protein sequence: CAWNDRRNTGELFF. V gene TRBV30 combines with J gene TRBJ2-2, with D perhaps matching TRBD1 (6 bases). The CDR3 totals 14 residues. The V end was cut by 4 bases, the J end by 1 base, with 10 bases between. The germline CDR1 and CDR2 sequences are GTSNPN and SVGIG (reference sequence).

J is TRBJ2-3 and V is TRBV9, with D maybe TRBD2 (5 bases). The CDR3 consists of 15 residues. V lost 2 bases and J lost 4, with 14 bases in between. Per germline, CDR1 SGDLS and CDR2 YYNGEE. The CDR3 sequence is CASSVGGPRADTQYF. The CDR3 DNA reads TGTGCCAGCAGCGTGGGCGGCCCGAGGGCAGATACGCAGTATTTT. Supplemented by reference TRBV9 and TRBJ2-3, the full variable domain reads DSGVTQTPKHLITATGQRVTLRCSPRSGDLSVYWYQQSLDQGLQFLIQYYNGEERAKGNILERFSAQQFPDLHSELNLSSLELGDSALYFCASSVGGPRADTQYFGPGTRLTVL.

J is TRBJ2-1 and V is TRBV7-3, with 10 bases matching TRBD2. The V and J ends lost 5 bases and 6 bases, in that order; junction bases with no gene match: 4. Germline CDR1 and CDR2: SGHTA and FQGTGA. The CDR3 covers 14 residues. CDR3 residues: CASSPTSGINEQFF. The CDR3 DNA reads as TGTGCCAGCAGCCCTACTAGCGGGATCAATGAGCAGTTCTTC.

The rearrangement links TRBV5-6 to TRBJ2-1; maybe TRBD2 (5 bases). Germline loops: CDR1 SGHDT, CDR2 YYEEEE. V lost 7 bases and J 7 bases, leaving 12 bases between the germline ends. The CDR3 runs to 12 residues. DNA of the CDR3: TGTGCCAGCGGAAGAAGGGAGAATGAGCAGTTCTTC. It translates to CASGRRENEQFF.

The chain recombines TRBV18 with TRBJ1-2; 8 bases are a match to TRBD1. This CDR3 has 16 residues. Germline trimming cut 3 bases from V and 4 bases from J; bases unmatched to any gene: 10. The germline V gene encodes CDR1 KGHSH and CDR2 LQKENI. The chain's CDR3 is CASSPGSGTGSYGYTF. The CDR3 region has the DNA TGTGCCAGCTCACCGGGGTCCGGGACAGGATCCTATGGCTACACCTTC.

The gene calls are TRBV21-1 and TRBJ1-6; the table's D call, TRBD1, has no DNA check behind it. TRBV21-1 is tagged as a pseudogene. This CDR3 contains 18 residues. This chain's CDR3 is CASSKTGGGFSYNSPLHF. DNA for the CDR3: TGTGCCAGCAGCAAAACAGGGGGGGGTTTCTCCTATAATTCACCCCTCCACTTT.

The chain recombines TRBV9 with TRBJ2-7; TRBD2 matches 9 bases. V shed 6 bases, J shed 2 bases, and the junction held 12 bases outside the gene matches. The V gene's germline CDR1 is SGDLS and CDR2 YYNGEE. The CDR3 runs 16 residues. This CDR3 reads CASTPGGGGRAYEQYF. In DNA, the CDR3 is TGTGCCAGCACCCCCGGAGGGGGCGGGAGGGCCTACGAGCAGTACTTC.

The V and J genes are TRBV7-2 and TRBJ2-3, with D perhaps TRBD1 (6 bases). The CDR3 is 13 residues long. The germline V gene encodes CDR1 SGHTA and CDR2 FQGNSA. Between the trimmed V and J ends, which lost 2 bases and 7 bases, there was a span of 10 bases. The CDR3 nucleotides are TGTGCCAGCAGCTTAAATAGGGGGAATACGCAGTATTTT. Translating it yields CASSLNRGNTQYF.

The chain recombines TRBV5-5 with TRBJ1-5; D is undetermined. V lost 1 base, J lost 4 bases, and 12 bases lay in between. The CDR3 is 15 amino acids. The V gene's germline CDR1 is SGHKS and CDR2 YYEKEE (reference sequence). CDR3 in amino acids: CASSLSPQTNQPQHF. CDR3 DNA sequence: TGTGCCAGCAGCTTGAGTCCACAGACAAATCAGCCCCAGCATTTT. Full variable domain (rest looked up from reference TRBV5-5 and TRBJ1-5): DAGVTQSPTHLIKTRGQQVTLRCSPISGHKSVSWYQQVLGQGPQFIFQYYEKEERGRGNFPDRFSARQFPNYSSELNVNALLLGDSALYLCASSLSPQTNQPQHFGDGTRLSIL.

This chain joins TRBV19 and TRBJ2-3; D is uncertain. From germline, CDR1 is LNHDA and CDR2 SQIVND (reference sequence). This CDR3 has 14 residues. Trimming took 2 bases from V and 2 from J, leaving 8 bases between them. The CDR3 DNA is TGTGCCAGTAGTATACTAAGTACCACAGATACGCAGTATTTT. Protein: CASSILSTTDTQYF.

The chain has TRBV18 and TRBJ1-6, with 9 nucleotides matching TRBD1. Looked up from germline, CDR1 is KGHSH and CDR2 is LQKENI. CDR3 length equals 16 residues. Trimming cost V 3 bases and J 7 bases; bases outside gene matches: 7. CDR3 DNA: TGTGCCAGCTCACCTTACAGGGGGCGCGTGAATTCACCCCTCCACTTT. It yields the protein CASSPYRGRVNSPLHF.

J is TRBJ2-5 and V is TRBV19; 7 bases are shared with TRBD2. The CDR3 sequence is 14 residues long. CDR1 and CDR2 (germline): LNHDA, SQIVND (reference sequence). V lost 3 bases to trimming and J lost 5 bases; unmatched junction nucleotides: 6. In nucleotides, the CDR3 is TGTGCCAGTAGTATTCTAGCGGAACGGGAGACCCAGTACTTC. It translates to CASSILAERETQYF.

The rearrangement joins TRBV29-1 to TRBJ2-1; weak D call: TRBD2 (6 bases). CDR1 SQVTM and CDR2 ANQGSEA come from the germline V gene. The V end was cut by 3 bases, the J end by 2 bases, with 8 bases between. CDR3 length: 13 amino acids. CDR3 sequence: CSVEGGTYNEQFF. For the CDR3, the DNA is TGCAGCGTTGAGGGGGGAACCTACAATGAGCAGTTCTTC.

This sequence joins TRBV4-1 and TRBJ2-1; D gene uncertain. The CDR3 is 16 residues long. CDR1 is MGHRA, CDR2 YSYEKL, per germline. V lost 1 base and J 6 bases, leaving 16 bases between the germline ends. The CDR3 reads CASSQGGIGFVNEQFF. The CDR3 DNA follows: TGCGCCAGCAGCCAAGGGGGTATCGGGTTTGTCAATGAGCAGTTCTTC.

The chain employs TRBV11-3 and TRBJ1-1; D gene ambiguous. The CDR3 is 13 amino acids. The V end was cut by 6 bases, the J end by 1 base, with 9 bases between. CDR1 is SGHNT, CDR2 YENEEA, per germline. CDR3 in amino acids: CASSFNRNTEAFF. CDR3 nucleotide sequence: TGTGCCAGCAGTTTCAACAGGAACACTGAAGCTTTCTTT.

The chain links TRBV7-9 to TRBJ1-3; D remains unclear. This CDR3 contains 15 residues. With 6 bases removed from V and 0 bases from J, the gap between germline ends came to 12 bases. Germline CDR1 is SEHNR and CDR2 is FQNEAQ (reference sequence). CDR3 in amino acids: CASRATGSSGNTIYF. CDR3 DNA sequence: TGTGCCAGCAGAGCGACGGGAAGCTCTGGAAACACCATATATTTT.

This clone was observed a single time. This sequence joins TRBV6-9 and TRBJ1-1; D unclear. This CDR3 spans 14 amino acids. The ends were cut back, 2 bases at V and 9 bases at J, with 16 bases in the middle. Germline loops: CDR1 MNHGY, CDR2 SVAAGI. CDR3 in amino acids: CASSYKGTGDKAFF. CDR3 bases: TGTGCCAGCAGTTATAAGGGCACGGGTGATAAAGCTTTCTTT.

This chain links TRBV4-1 with TRBJ2-6; TRBD1 is a possible D gene (5 bases). Germline V CDR1 and CDR2: MGHRA, YSYEKL. CDR3 size: 18 residues. Trimming took off 0 bases at V and 3 bases at J, with 15 bases between the two ends. The chain's CDR3 is CASSQDLQGSVGANVLTF. The CDR3 coding sequence is TGCGCCAGCAGCCAAGATCTGCAGGGATCGGTTGGGGCCAACGTCCTGACTTTC.

The V and J genes are TRBV6-1 and TRBJ2-5; D gene uncertain. The CDR3 length is 13 residues. Germline-derived CDR1 and CDR2 are MNHNS and SASEGT. V gave up 3 bases and J gave up 6 bases, with 11 bases separating them. The CDR3 DNA sequence: TGTGCCAGCAGTGATAAGGGATGGAAGACCCAGTACTTC. Protein: CASSDKGWKTQYF.

The V call is TRBV14, the J call TRBJ1-6, with D possibly matching TRBD1 (5 bases). V lost 1 base and J 10 bases, leaving 17 bases between the germline ends. The CDR3 contains 16 residues. The germline gives CDR1 SGHDN, CDR2 FVKESK. The DNA of the CDR3 is TGTGCCAGCAGCCAAGTGGCGGGGGGGAGGCGATCACCCCTCCACTTT. Residues: CASSQVAGGRRSPLHF.

This chain uses TRBV7-3 with TRBJ2-7; possibly TRBD2 for D (6 bases). With 0 bases removed from V and 1 base from J, the gap between germline ends came to 10 bases. CDR1 SGHTA and CDR2 FQGTGA come from the germline V gene. The CDR3 loop spans 15 amino acids. The CDR3, as DNA: TGTGCCAGCAGCTTAACCGGAGGGCAGTCCTACGAGCAGTACTTC. Amino acids: CASSLTGGQSYEQYF.

The chain is built from TRBV4-2 and TRBJ1-2; TRBD1 agrees at 9 bases. CDR1 is LGHNA and CDR2 is YNFKEQ in the germline V gene. The CDR3 is 15 amino acids. V shed 4 bases, J shed 7 bases, and the junction held 10 bases outside the gene matches. The DNA for the CDR3 is TGTGCCAGCAGCCCCGACCGGGACAGGGTCAGTGGCTACACCTTC. It encodes CASSPDRDRVSGYTF.

The chain employs TRBV27 and TRBJ2-3; D uncertain. The V gene lost 6 bases and the J gene lost 2 bases, with 9 bases spanning the gap. The CDR3 runs 13 residues. Germline V gene data show CDR1 as MNHEY and CDR2 as SMNVEV (reference sequence). CDR3 residues: CASSHSPTDTQYF. The CDR3 DNA reads as TGTGCCAGCAGCCACAGCCCCACAGATACGCAGTATTTT.

The chain recombines TRBV14 with TRBJ1-1; 8 nucleotides agree with TRBD1. There are 14 residues in the CDR3. V shed 3 bases, J shed 3 bases, and the junction held 3 bases outside the gene matches. Germline V gene sequence: CDR1 SGHDN, CDR2 FVKESK. The CDR3 loop reads CASSQGQVYTEAFF. The CDR3 bases are TGTGCCAGCAGCCAGGGACAGGTTTACACTGAAGCTTTCTTT.